In this sample, the clone carrying this TCR beta chain turned up many times. Template material for amplifying TCR beta CDR3 regions consisted of RNA transcripts. The HTBI primer set was used in a first-round RT-PCR of the TCR CDR3. Via MiXCR, TCRdb re-called the multiplex PCR reads, giving one row per CDR3 protein. The table records about 560,000 distinct CDR3 sequences, 15% to 20% of them present only once. This CDR3 region has 15 residues. Per the germline V gene, CDR1 is SGHKS and CDR2 is YYEKEE (reference sequence). V was shortened by 4 bases and J by 0 bases, with 13 bases between the two germline ends. These data originate in a study of T cells in Graves' hyperthyroidism and ophthalmopathy.

Material for sequencing was blood. The receptor was isolated from a woman under 30 with Graves' hyperthyroidism. The rearrangement links TRBV5-5 to TRBJ1-1; D is undetermined. CDR3 DNA sequence: TGTGCCAGCAGCCGCCTTCCTGGGGTGAACACTGAAGCTTTCTTT. Its translation: CASSRLPGVNTEAFF.